The 18 T cell receptor beta chains below all came from one sample that was sequenced in a study of T cell responses to AZD1222 COVID-19 vaccine. Produced via immunoSEQ multiplex PCR; TCRdb's table is partial and in-frame only. The repertoire consists of fewer than 200,000 clones, with about 87% occurring once and the leading ten covering around 5.8%. The source material was peripheral blood, sampled on day 0 of AZD1222 vaccination. All receptors come from an adult in good health.

This clone appeared a few times. The J gene is TRBJ2-2, the V gene TRBV4-1; D gene ambiguous. The V end lost 1 base, the J end lost 6 bases, and 9 bases lay between the germline ends. Germline V lookup: CDR1 MGHRA, CDR2 YSYEKL. This CDR3 has 14 amino acids. The CDR3 protein is CASSQAYVSGELFF. Here the CDR3 DNA reads TGCGCCAGCAGCCAAGCTTACGTTTCCGGGGAGCTGTTTTTT.

V usage is TRBV25-1 and J usage is TRBJ2-7; 14 nucleotides align to TRBD2. CDR3 length equals 16 residues. The V gene's germline CDR1 is MGHDK and CDR2 SYGVNS. Trimming removed 5 bases from V and 4 bases from J; junction bases left unmatched: 7. This CDR3 is CASSPTSGGGEYEQYF. CDR3 nucleotides: TGTGCCAGCAGTCCGACTAGCGGGGGGGGCGAGTACGAGCAGTACTTC.

This sequence joins TRBV6-5 and TRBJ1-6; tentatively, D is TRBD1 (5 bases). Deletions cut 5 bases from V and 4 bases from J, with 12 bases between. The germline CDR1 and CDR2 sequences are MNHEY and SVGAGI. The CDR3 has 15 amino acids. The CDR3 protein is CASSPQGSYNSPLHF. CDR3 DNA sequence: TGTGCCAGCAGTCCCCAGGGATCATATAATTCACCCCTCCACTTT.

J is TRBJ1-5 and V is TRBV27, with 9 bases that match TRBD1. From germline, CDR1 is MNHEY and CDR2 SMNVEV (reference sequence). This CDR3 spans 15 amino acids. With V trimmed by 2 bases and J by 6 bases, 5 bases remained unmatched. Here the CDR3 reads CASSLVGQGTQPQHF. CDR3 coding DNA: TGTGCCAGCAGTTTAGTCGGACAGGGGACTCAGCCCCAGCATTTT.

This chain links TRBV30 with TRBJ1-2; D not resolved. Trimming pared 3 bases from V and 4 bases from J, leaving 6 bases between. This CDR3 is 11 amino acids long. Looked up from germline, CDR1 is GTSNPN and CDR2 is SVGIG (reference sequence). The CDR3 is CAWREGYGYTF. CDR3 bases: TGTGCCTGGAGGGAGGGCTATGGCTACACCTTC.

The chain couples TRBV7-2 to TRBJ2-1; D might be TRBD1 or TRBD2, each matching 5 bases. Germline V gene data show CDR1 as SGHTA and CDR2 as FQGNSA. The V gene lost 4 bases and the J gene lost 4 bases, with 11 bases spanning the gap. This CDR3 has 14 residues. The chain's CDR3 is CASSSWGNYNEQFF. Here the CDR3 DNA reads TGTGCCAGCAGCTCCTGGGGGAATTACAATGAGCAGTTCTTC. The full variable domain, rest sourced from reference TRBV7-2 and TRBJ2-1, is GAGVSQSPSNKVTEKGKDVELRCDPISGHTALYWYRQSLGQGLEFLIYFQGNSAPDKSGLPSDRFSAERTGGSVSTLTIQRTQQEDSAVYLCASSSWGNYNEQFFGPGTRLTVL.

This sequence joins TRBV19 and TRBJ1-5; TRBD1 might be the D (5 bases). CDR3 length equals 14 residues. The V gene lost 6 bases and the J gene lost 9 bases, with 18 bases spanning the gap. Germline CDR1 and CDR2: LNHDA and SQIVND (reference sequence). CDR3 sequence reads: CASSPEGVKGPQHF. The CDR3 nucleotides are TGTGCCAGTAGCCCCGAAGGGGTCAAAGGGCCCCAGCATTTT.

The V gene is TRBV7-8, the J gene TRBJ1-1, with unresolved D. V was trimmed by 3 bases and J by 6 bases, leaving 8 bases between them. Germline V CDR1 and CDR2: SGHVS, FQNEAQ. The CDR3 is made up of 12 amino acids. The CDR3 is CASSLTAAEAFF. DNA of the CDR3: TGTGCCAGCAGCTTGACTGCGGCTGAAGCTTTCTTT.

The chain combines TRBV18 with TRBJ2-5, with D unclear. The CDR3 is 13 amino acids. V gave up 6 bases and J gave up 2 bases, with 10 bases separating them. In germline, CDR1 is KGHSH, CDR2 LQKENI. The CDR3 DNA follows: TGTGCCAGCTCCCCAGCTTATCAAGAGACCCAGTACTTC. It specifies CASSPAYQETQYF. Together with reference TRBV18 and TRBJ2-5, the CDR3 gives the full variable domain: NAGVMQNPRHLVRRRGQEARLRCSPMKGHSHVYWYRQLPEEGLKFMVYLQKENIIDESGMPKERFSAEFPKEGPSILRIQQVVRGDSAAYFCASSPAYQETQYFGPGTRLLVL.

This chain links TRBV30 with TRBJ1-2; D unresolved. Trimming removed 0 bases at V and 6 bases at J, with 8 bases between. The length of the CDR3 is 12 residues. Germline lookup yields CDR1 GTSNPN and CDR2 SVGIG (reference sequence). DNA for the CDR3: TGTGCCTGGAGTGTGTCGGGGAATGGCTACACCTTC. Its protein is CAWSVSGNGYTF.

The chain joins TRBV4-1 to TRBJ1-1; 8 nucleotides match TRBD1. The CDR3 is 16 amino acids. V gave up 4 bases and J gave up 1 base; unmatched junction bases: 8. CDR1 is MGHRA and CDR2 is YSYEKL in the germline V gene. The CDR3 sequence: CASSPGQGGQNTEAFF. CDR3 sequence (DNA): TGCGCCAGCAGCCCAGGACAGGGTGGACAGAACACTGAAGCTTTCTTT.

This chain uses TRBV11-2 with TRBJ1-6, with D perhaps matching TRBD1 (5 bases). Between the trimmed V and J ends, which lost 0 bases and 6 bases, there was a span of 12 bases. Germline CDR1 reads SGHAT; CDR2 reads FQNNGV. The CDR3 is 16 residues long. The CDR3 is CASSLEVGQVNSPLHF. The CDR3 DNA reads TGTGCCAGCAGCTTAGAGGTTGGACAAGTTAATTCACCCCTCCACTTT.

This chain uses TRBV11-2 with TRBJ1-2; 10 bases align to TRBD1. Germline V CDR1 and CDR2: SGHAT, FQNNGV. The CDR3 contains 17 residues. Trimming at V came to 4 bases and at J to 4 bases, leaving 12 bases not matched to a gene. CDR3 region: CASSSAGQGRFGYGYTF. The CDR3, as DNA: TGTGCCAGCAGCTCCGCGGGACAGGGGAGATTTGGCTATGGCTACACCTTC.

The chain joins TRBV28 to TRBJ1-5; D might be TRBD1 (5 bases). CDR3 length: 15 residues. Germline assignment: CDR1 MDHEN and CDR2 SYDVKM. The V and J ends lost 8 bases and 5 bases respectively, with 19 bases between them. CDR3 bases: TGTGCCAGCCACAGAGGGGCAATAATAGATCAGCCCCAGCATTTT. Amino acids: CASHRGAIIDQPQHF.

The chain recombines TRBV28 with TRBJ1-4, with D unresolved. V lost 4 bases and J 1 base, leaving 10 bases between the germline ends. In germline, CDR1 is MDHEN, CDR2 SYDVKM. The CDR3 runs to 15 residues. CDR3 DNA sequence: TGTGCCAGCAGTTCAACGACGGGAACTAATGAAAAACTGTTTTTT. This sequence encodes CASSSTTGTNEKLFF. Using reference TRBV28 and TRBJ1-4 for the parts outside the CDR3, the full variable domain is DVKVTQSSRYLVKRTGEKVFLECVQDMDHENMFWYRQDPGLGLRLIYFSYDVKMKEKGDIPEGYSVSREKKERFSLILESASTNQTSMYLCASSSTTGTNEKLFFGSGTQLSVL.

The chain is built from TRBV5-1 and TRBJ2-3, with D unresolved. V lost 2 bases, J lost 0 bases, and 13 bases lay in between. Germline CDR1 and CDR2: SGHRS and YFSETQ. The CDR3 is 16 residues long. The CDR3 nucleotides are TGCGCCAGCAGCTTAGCTGACGCATCTAGCACAGATACGCAGTATTTT. This sequence encodes CASSLADASSTDTQYF.

The rearrangement uses TRBV14 and TRBJ2-5; D is perhaps TRBD2 (5 bases). The CDR3 is made up of 13 amino acids. Deletions cut 2 bases from V and 5 bases from J, with 9 bases between. Germline V gene lookup returns CDR1 SGHDN and CDR2 FVKESK. The chain's CDR3 is CASSQNRGETQYF. The CDR3 bases are TGTGCCAGCAGCCAAAACCGAGGGGAGACCCAGTACTTC.

The CDR3 loop is CASSLWGSNEKLFF. The CDR3 DNA reads TGTGCCAGCAGCTTATGGGGGTCTAATGAAAAACTGTTTTTT. The chain is built from TRBV7-2 and TRBJ1-4, with D tentatively TRBD1 (5 bases). The CDR3 contains 14 residues. V lost 2 bases and J 3 bases, leaving 7 bases between the germline ends. CDR1 is SGHTA, CDR2 FQGNSA, per germline.